What follows is one T cell receptor beta chain and its context. Its antigen is as yet unknown. This CDR3 is built from 15 residues. J was trimmed by 7 bases and V by 3 bases; bases with no gene match: 9. Germline V gene data show CDR1 as MNHEY and CDR2 as SMNVEV (reference sequence). This specimen comes from a study of cytomegalovirus exposure and HLA in healthy donors. Study results and caveats: Cytomegalovirus association was assigned to about 180 TCR beta chains. Reports described diagnosis of cytomegalovirus status by the classifier as highly specific and sensitive.

Sequenced by immunoSEQ multiplex PCR; TCRdb stores in-frame clones only, minus some. The profile shows over 80,000 clones, roughly 85% of them singletons. The source is a man aged 18 to 35 in good health and CMV-seropositive. Sequenced material: PBMCs. The chain combines TRBV27 with TRBJ2-1; 7 bases fit TRBD1. The CDR3 DNA is TGTGCCAGCAGTTTGGCGCGAGGGGGCCGGAATGAGCAGTTCTTC. It is translated as CASSLARGGRNEQFF.